This T cell receptor (beta chain) was sequenced in a study of control samples from healthy donors and cancer patients. Clones were read by immunoSEQ multiplex PCR, and TCRdb kept only the in-frame ones, dropping some. The sample lists about 98,000 clones, 79% occurring once. The trim removed 4 bases at V and 0 bases at J, leaving 5 bases unmatched. The CDR3 runs 15 residues. The germline gives CDR1 SGHDT, CDR2 YYEEEE. Sequencing was carried out using blood. The chain carries TRBV5-6 and TRBJ2-7; TRBD1 matches at 9 bases. The TCR sequence derives from a woman in her 30s in good health. The CDR3 here is CASSLWDRDSYEQYF. CDR3 coding DNA: TGTGCCAGCAGCCTGTGGGACAGGGACTCCTACGAGCAGTACTTC. Full variable domain (outside the CDR3, taken from reference TRBV5-6 and TRBJ2-7): DAGVTQSPTHLIKTRGQQVTLRCSPKSGHDTVSWYQQALGQGPQFIFQYYEEEERQRGNFPDRFSGHQFPNYSSELNVNALLLGDSALYLCASSLWDRDSYEQYFGPGTRLTVT.